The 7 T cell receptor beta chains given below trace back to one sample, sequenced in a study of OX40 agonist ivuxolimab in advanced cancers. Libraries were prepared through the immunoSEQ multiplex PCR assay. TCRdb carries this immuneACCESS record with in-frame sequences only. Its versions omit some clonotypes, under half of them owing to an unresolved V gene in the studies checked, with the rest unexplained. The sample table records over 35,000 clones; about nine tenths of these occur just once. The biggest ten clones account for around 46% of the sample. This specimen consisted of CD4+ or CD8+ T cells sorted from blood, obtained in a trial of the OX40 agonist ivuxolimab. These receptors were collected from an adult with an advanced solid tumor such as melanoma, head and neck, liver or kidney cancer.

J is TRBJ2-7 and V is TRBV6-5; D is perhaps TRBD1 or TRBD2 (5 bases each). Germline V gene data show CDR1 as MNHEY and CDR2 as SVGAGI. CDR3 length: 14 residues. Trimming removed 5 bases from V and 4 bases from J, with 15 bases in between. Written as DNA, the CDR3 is TGTGCCAGCAGTGACCGGGACGGATATTACGAGCAGTACTTC. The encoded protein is CASSDRDGYYEQYF.

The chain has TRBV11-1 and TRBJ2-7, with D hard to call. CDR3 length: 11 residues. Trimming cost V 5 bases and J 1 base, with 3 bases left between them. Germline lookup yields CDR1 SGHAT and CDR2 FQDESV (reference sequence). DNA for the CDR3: TGTGCCAGCAGCGTTTCCTACGAGCAGTACTTC. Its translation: CASSVSYEQYF.

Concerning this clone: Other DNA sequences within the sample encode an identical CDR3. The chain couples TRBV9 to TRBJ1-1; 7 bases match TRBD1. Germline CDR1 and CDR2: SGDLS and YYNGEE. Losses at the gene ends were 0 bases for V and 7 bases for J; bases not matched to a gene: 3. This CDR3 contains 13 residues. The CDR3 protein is CASSVDRGGEAFF. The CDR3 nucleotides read TGTGCCAGCAGCGTAGACAGGGGCGGTGAAGCTTTCTTT.

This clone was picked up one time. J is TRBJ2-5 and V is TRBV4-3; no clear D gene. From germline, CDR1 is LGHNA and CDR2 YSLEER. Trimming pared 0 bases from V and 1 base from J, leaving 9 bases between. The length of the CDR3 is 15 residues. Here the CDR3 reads CASSQDQFVQETQYF. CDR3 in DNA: TGCGCCAGCAGCCAAGATCAATTCGTCCAAGAGACCCAGTACTTC.

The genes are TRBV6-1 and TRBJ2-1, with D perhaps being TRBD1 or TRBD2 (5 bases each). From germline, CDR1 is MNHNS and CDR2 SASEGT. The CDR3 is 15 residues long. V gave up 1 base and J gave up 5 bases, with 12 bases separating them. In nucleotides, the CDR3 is TGTGCCAGCAGTGAAGTAGGGGAGAAAAACAATGAGCAGTTCTTC. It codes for CASSEVGEKNNEQFF.

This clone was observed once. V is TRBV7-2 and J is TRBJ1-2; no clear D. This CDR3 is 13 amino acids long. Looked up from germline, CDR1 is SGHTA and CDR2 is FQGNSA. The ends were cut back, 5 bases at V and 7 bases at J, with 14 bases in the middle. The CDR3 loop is CASSHLPTPGYTF. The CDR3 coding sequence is TGTGCCAGCAGCCACCTCCCGACGCCTGGCTACACCTTC.

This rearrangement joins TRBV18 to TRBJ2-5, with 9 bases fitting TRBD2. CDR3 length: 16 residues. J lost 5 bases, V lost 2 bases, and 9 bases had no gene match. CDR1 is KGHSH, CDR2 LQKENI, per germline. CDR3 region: CASSPGVAGVRETQYF. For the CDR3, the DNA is TGTGCCAGCTCACCAGGTGTAGCGGGGGTTCGGGAGACCCAGTACTTC.